This T cell receptor beta chain was recovered during a study of blood T cell repertoires in COVID-19. Produced via immunoSEQ multiplex PCR; TCRdb's table is partial and in-frame only. This table holds around 430,000 clones, approximately 89% found once. Trimming shortened V by 5 bases and J by 4 bases, and 11 bases separated the two germline ends. Germline loops: CDR1 LNHDA, CDR2 SQIVND (reference sequence). The CDR3 is 13 amino acids. The receptor was isolated from a woman aged 45 to 65 with COVID-19, enrolled during active disease. The J gene is TRBJ1-2, the V gene TRBV19; unclear D gene. The sample consisted of peripheral blood. This CDR3 reads CASSVALFYGYTF. The CDR3 DNA sequence: TGTGCCAGTAGTGTGGCTTTGTTCTATGGCTACACCTTC. The variable domain in full, completed from reference TRBV19 and TRBJ1-2, reads DGGITQSPKYLFRKEGQNVTLSCEQNLNHDAMYWYRQDPGQGLRLIYYSQIVNDFQKGDIAEGYSVSREKKESFPLTVTSAQKNPTAFYLCASSVALFYGYTFGSGTRLTVV.